This T cell receptor beta chain was found in a study of T-cell memory formation after mild COVID-19 (TCRdb year 2021). Context from the whole study: TCR sequence clusters from the two donors were found to be largely donor specific. T-cell clones expanding and contracting after mild COVID-19 in two donors were tracked by longitudinal TCRalpha and TCRbeta repertoire sequencing. Two young, previously healthy adult volunteers, one female and one male, were included in the cohort.

PBMCs were isolated by Ficoll-Paque density gradient centrifugation. The research as a whole found: SARS-CoV-2 specificity of the second-wave clones peaking on day 37 was not confirmed. Contracting CD4+ clones were found mainly in CM and EM memory subsets, while CD8+ clones were enriched in EMRA. Clones contracting from day 15 to 85 had balanced CD4/CD8 phenotypes, while a second wave expanding from day 15 to 37 was biased towards CD4+. Some responding clones were found in pre-infection memory, which suggests that pre-existing cross-reactive memory T cells took part in the SARS-CoV-2 response. Only a couple of mild cases were covered by the study, and larger cohorts that include severe cases with pre-infection samples were considered necessary.

This clonotype was detected a few times. Its antigen target is currently unknown. Base qualities are not at hand, and no much larger clone is one base apart. Reading the germline V gene (reference sequence) gives CDR1 SGHKS and CDR2 YYEKEE. Inclusive of the bounding cysteine and phenylalanine, the CDR3 is 13 residues long. The sequence is cut down to CDR3 DNA, 39 bases in frame from base 1. At the junction V is shortened by 4 bases and J by 2 bases, with 9 bases in between. This sample was sequenced with an Illumina NovaSeq 6000. TCRalpha and TCRbeta cDNA libraries were constructed by 5'RACE with constant-segment primers, with sample barcodes and unique molecular identifiers being introduced. RNA was extracted from every sample with Trizol reagent. Libraries were amplified in two PCR steps, with a second sample barcode and Illumina TruSeq adapters added in the second step. The libraries were sequenced on an Illumina NovaSeq using 2 x 150 bp paired-end reads. From the authors' description of their analysis: The reads were demultiplexed and collapsed into UMI-guided consensus sequences using migec v1.2.7. Using mixcr v2.1.11, UMI consensuses were aligned to TRA and TRB V and J templates and then assembled into clonotypes. A clonotype was counted as expanded or contracted only if both edgeR and NoisET called the change significant, with noise models trained on biological replicates. For edgeR calls, the thresholds were a false discovery rate-adjusted p below 0.01 and a log2 fold-change of 1. As an exploratory analysis of dynamics, max-normalized trajectories of the 1000 most abundant clonotypes were examined by PCA with hierarchical clustering. Separately sequenced CD4+ and CD8+ repertoires were used to assign the CD4 or CD8 phenotype of responding clones. TCRdb itself trimmed the public reads at Q25 with fastp, ran MiXCR and retained productive beta chains. CDR3 protein duplicates are merged, each entry listing the most common genes and DNA. These V and J calls rely on TCRdb rather than the paper's analysis. The sample yields 470,000 or so distinct CDR3 sequences; 18% were counted once. About a fifth of the sample comes from the top ten.

Specimen: PBMCs or a T cell subset sorted from them (not recorded which). The sequence was obtained from a man younger than 35 who had mild COVID-19 (a few samples of this study predate the infection). The sample titles of this study are shuffled in the database, so cell type and time point are left out; the donor was told from shared clones. The chain couples TRBV5-5 to TRBJ1-2; the D gene assignment is ambiguous. The CDR3 sequence is CASSHALNYGYTF. The bases are TGTGCCAGCAGCCATGCCCTAAACTATGGCTACACCTTC.